This T cell receptor (beta chain) comes out of a study of T cells in Graves' hyperthyroidism and ophthalmopathy. The study's findings and limits: Researchers found most expanded thyroid clonotypes above 0.001 in blood as well. Before onset, by a median of approximately 6.8 months, the model predicted ophthalmopathy.

Comment on this clonotype: What it binds is unknown.

RNA transcripts served as the template for amplifying TCR beta CDR3 regions. TCR CDR3 underwent first-round RT-PCR with the HTBI primer set. MiXCR, run by TCRdb on the multiplex PCR reads, gives a single entry per CDR3 protein. The sample holds some 620,000 distinct CDR3 sequences; around 16% are singletons and the top ten take approximately 3.9%. This CDR3 has 18 residues. Germline V gene data show CDR1 as SGHKS and CDR2 as YYEKEE (reference sequence). The V gene end was trimmed by 5 bases and the J gene end by 0 bases; junction bases not matched to a gene: 10. The genes are TRBV5-5 and TRBJ2-6; TRBD1 matches at 8 bases. The TCR originated in a woman in her twenties or thirties with Graves' hyperthyroidism. The specimen was blood. The CDR3 here is CASRRTTGVYSGANVLTF. The CDR3 coding sequence is TGTGCCAGCAGAAGGACGACAGGGGTGTACTCTGGGGCCAACGTCCTGACTTTC.